Below are 30 T cell receptor beta chains sequenced from a single sample in a study of regulatory T cells in long-lasting Graves disease. Construction of TCR beta libraries relied on iRepertoire HTBI primers and on Arm-PCR targeting CDR3 regions. TCRdb re-analysed the multiplex PCR reads in MiXCR, keeping a single row per CDR3 protein. Of about 450,000 distinct CDR3 sequences in the sample, 23% were seen once. Sample time point: persistent/refractory GD, antithyroid drugs over 5 years with positive TRAb. Extracted RNA from PBMCs served as the source of the TCR library. Here the sequenced sample was peripheral blood mononuclear cells (PBMCs), taken when the disease was refractory, from a patient treated with antithyroid drugs. These receptors all come from a female donor with Graves disease.

This clonotype was counted at least ten times. This chain uses TRBV20-1 with TRBJ2-5; 13 nucleotides agree with TRBD2. This CDR3 contains 15 residues. V shed 4 bases and J 2 bases; nucleotides not matched to a gene: 4. Per germline, CDR1 DFQATT and CDR2 SNEGSKA (reference sequence). DNA for the CDR3: TGCAGTGCTACCCGGACTAGCGGGAGACAAGAGACCCAGTACTTC. It specifies CSATRTSGRQETQYF.

V usage is TRBV20-1 and J usage is TRBJ2-7; D gene ambiguous. V was pared by 6 bases and J by 3 bases, with 9 bases between. Germline V gives CDR1 DFQATT, CDR2 SNEGSKA (reference sequence). The CDR3 is made up of 11 amino acids. CDR3 DNA: TGCAGTGCCTATTACGTCTACGAGCAGTACTTC. Its translation is CSAYYVYEQYF.

This clonotype was counted a few times. A read error may account for a junction end that differs from germline. The genes are TRBV28 and TRBJ2-2, with D possibly being TRBD2 (5 bases). The length of the CDR3 is 15 residues. Germline CDR1 is MDHEN and CDR2 is SYDVKM. CDR3 nucleotides: TGTGCCAGCAGTTTACTGGCAGAGAACACCGGGGAGCTGTCTTTT. Its protein product is CASSLLAENTGELSF.

The DNA of the CDR3 is TGTGCCAGCAGTCGACAGGGGAGTATGACTAATGAAAAACTGTTTTTT. Protein sequence: CASSRQGSMTNEKLFF. The V call is TRBV12-3 or TRBV12-4, the J call TRBJ1-4, with 8 bases that match TRBD1. This CDR3 has 16 residues. Germline trimming cut 5 bases from V and 2 bases from J; bases unmatched to any gene: 7.

The chain carries TRBV4-1 and TRBJ2-2, with 10 bases that match TRBD2. CDR3 size: 18 residues. The germline V gene has CDR1 MGHRA and CDR2 YSYEKL. V was clipped by 3 bases and J by 5 bases; unmatched bases: 12. CDR3: CASSQLLASGSGTGELFF. CDR3 DNA: TGCGCCAGCAGCCAGCTCTTGGCTAGCGGGAGTGGTACCGGGGAGCTGTTTTTT.

The V call is TRBV7-3, the J call TRBJ2-2; D is possibly TRBD1 or TRBD2 (5 bases each). Germline-derived CDR1 and CDR2 are SGHTA and FQGTGA. The V end lost 2 bases, the J end lost 3 bases, and 10 bases lay between the germline ends. The CDR3 has 15 residues. The CDR3 DNA sequence: TGTGCCAGCAGCTTAGAGGGGTGGTACACCGGGGAGCTGTTTTTT. Translating gives CASSLEGWYTGELFF.

This clonotype appeared many times. V and J are TRBV12-3 or TRBV12-4 and TRBJ2-2, with 14 bases fitting TRBD2. V was clipped by 5 bases and J by 3 bases; unmatched bases: 2. The CDR3 extends over 16 amino acids. The CDR3 sequence is CASSRTSGRYTGELFF. CDR3 sequence (DNA): TGTGCCAGCAGTCGGACTAGCGGGAGGTACACCGGGGAGCTGTTTTTT.

Only a few counts were recorded for this clonotype. V is TRBV30 and J is TRBJ1-2; D not resolved. With 1 base removed from V and 6 bases from J, the gap between germline ends came to 9 bases. Germline CDR1 reads GTSNPN; CDR2 reads SVGIG (reference sequence). The CDR3 runs to 12 residues. In DNA, the CDR3 is TGTGCCTGGAGTGGATCGGGTCATGGCTACACCTTC. Translating gives CAWSGSGHGYTF.

V usage is TRBV13 and J usage is TRBJ1-2, with a weak D call TRBD1 (6 bases). V was pared by 4 bases and J by 8 bases, with 20 bases between. This CDR3 contains 15 residues. In germline, CDR1 is PRHDT, CDR2 FYEKMQ (reference sequence). CDR3 DNA sequence: TGTGCCAGCAGCTACTGGACAGATCCTTGGGAGGGCTACACCTTC. Its protein product is CASSYWTDPWEGYTF.

This clonotype was found a few times. The CDR3 DNA sequence: TGCGCCAGCAGCACTCAACCTAATTCACCCCTCCACTTT. Protein product: CASSTQPNSPLHF. J is TRBJ1-6 and V is TRBV5-1; D is ambiguous. V shed 4 bases and J shed 6 bases, with 8 bases lying between them. The CDR3 has 13 amino acids. The germline V gene has CDR1 SGHRS and CDR2 YFSETQ.

The chain uses TRBV25-1 and TRBJ1-1, with D unresolved. The V gene lost 5 bases and the J gene lost 6 bases, with 19 bases spanning the gap. The CDR3 consists of 15 residues. Germline lookup yields CDR1 MGHDK and CDR2 SYGVNS. CDR3 in amino acids: CASSTGPSTRSEAFF. The CDR3 DNA reads as TGTGCCAGCAGTACCGGGCCCTCGACAAGGTCTGAAGCTTTCTTT.

This clonotype was seen only a few times. This chain uses TRBV5-1 with TRBJ2-2, with 11 bases identical to TRBD2. This CDR3 contains 18 residues. CDR1 is SGHRS and CDR2 is YFSETQ in the germline V gene. J was trimmed by 3 bases and V by 0 bases; bases with no gene match: 7. CDR3 in amino acids: CASSLEVTSGRDTGELFF. As DNA, the CDR3 is TGCGCCAGCAGCTTGGAAGTCACTAGCGGGAGAGACACCGGGGAGCTGTTTTTT.

Only a few counts were recorded for this clonotype. The CDR3 carries no conserved terminal phenylalanine or tryptophan, so it likely arises from a read error. The chain links TRBV7-2 to TRBJ2-7; no reliable D call. This CDR3 is built from 15 residues. Germline loops: CDR1 SGHTA, CDR2 FQGNSA. V lost 4 bases, J lost 6 bases, and 19 bases lay in between. This CDR3 is CASSSPPATPSEQYS. CDR3 DNA: TGTGCCAGCAGCTCCCCCCCGGCTACACCGAGCGAGCAGTACTCC.

The chain carries TRBV27 and TRBJ2-5; 9 positions agree with TRBD1. Judging by the DNA end, TRBJ2-1 fits better; the J call may be wrong. This CDR3 spans 16 amino acids. The germline V gene encodes CDR1 MNHEY and CDR2 SMNVEV (reference sequence). CDR3 sequence reads: CASSHGAGQGPPEQFF. The CDR3 DNA reads as TGTGCCAGCAGCCACGGAGCGGGACAGGGTCCTCCCGAGCAGTTCTTC.

This clonotype was counted ten times or more. This chain connects TRBV7-2 to TRBJ1-4, with D tentatively TRBD1 (6 bases). The CDR3 runs 13 residues. V was trimmed by 8 bases and J by 3 bases, leaving 10 bases between them. Germline loops: CDR1 SGHTA, CDR2 FQGNSA. The CDR3 here is CASQGLSNEKLFF. Written as DNA, the CDR3 is TGTGCCAGCCAGGGGTTGTCTAATGAAAAACTGTTTTTT.

The J gene is TRBJ1-1, the V gene TRBV9; the match to TRBD1 covers 7 bases. Germline V gene data show CDR1 as SGDLS and CDR2 as YYNGEE. Germline trimming cut 3 bases from V and 2 bases from J; bases unmatched to any gene: 19. This CDR3 has 19 amino acids. The CDR3 loop is CASSAQNNYPGTENTEAFF. CDR3 DNA sequence: TGTGCCAGCAGCGCCCAAAATAATTATCCCGGGACAGAAAACACTGAAGCTTTCTTT.

Regarding this clonotype: A much larger clone lies one base from this, so it may be a read error. The rearrangement joins TRBV2 to TRBJ2-2; unclear D gene. The germline CDR1 and CDR2 sequences are SNHLY and FYNNEI. This CDR3 has 15 residues. Trimming removed 2 bases from V and 0 bases from J, with 7 bases in between. The CDR3 DNA reads as TGTGCCAGCAGTGAACGGAGCTCGAACACCGGGGAGCTGTTTTTT. Translating gives CASSERSSNTGELFF.

This clonotype has only a few counts. V gene TRBV27 combines with J gene TRBJ1-1, with 7 bases aligning to TRBD1. There are 15 residues in the CDR3. Losses at the gene ends were 4 bases for V and 1 base for J; bases not matched to a gene: 6. In germline, CDR1 is MNHEY, CDR2 SMNVEV (reference sequence). The CDR3: CASSSEGAPNTEAFF. The CDR3 DNA reads as TGTGCCAGCAGTTCCGAGGGGGCCCCGAACACTGAAGCTTTCTTT.

This clonotype was recorded a few times. The chain uses TRBV20-1 and TRBJ2-7; 10 nucleotides agree with TRBD2. Germline-derived CDR1 and CDR2 are DFQATT and SNEGSKA (reference sequence). The J segment lost 4 bases and the V segment lost 3 bases, leaving 12 bases of the junction unmatched. The CDR3 has 16 residues. The DNA for the CDR3 is TGCAGTGCTAGCGGCCTACTAGCGGGAATAGTTTACGAGCAGTACTTC. The encoded protein is CSASGLLAGIVYEQYF.

This chain links TRBV5-1 with TRBJ1-1; D gene uncertain. This CDR3 is built from 14 residues. CDR1 is SGHRS, CDR2 YFSETQ, per germline. The ends were cut back, 4 bases at V and 1 base at J, with 11 bases in the middle. CDR3 in amino acids: CASSPDLGNTEAFF. CDR3 nucleotides: TGCGCCAGCAGCCCGGACTTGGGGAACACTGAAGCTTTCTTT.

The chain joins TRBV6-1 to TRBJ2-7; 9 bases fit TRBD1. The germline gives CDR1 MNHNS, CDR2 SASEGT. The length of the CDR3 is 14 residues. The ends lost 6 bases at V and 5 bases at J; junction bases unmatched: 8. CDR3 protein: CASRPKTGGHEQYF. The CDR3 DNA sequence: TGTGCCAGCAGACCTAAAACAGGGGGCCACGAGCAGTACTTC.

This clonotype was picked up a small number of times. The V gene is TRBV7-2, the J gene TRBJ2-2, with D possibly being TRBD2 (5 bases). Germline V gives CDR1 SGHTA, CDR2 FQGNSA. CDR3 length: 16 amino acids. With 3 bases removed from V and 1 base from J, the gap between germline ends came to 12 bases. CDR3: CASSLLAQLNTGELFF. The CDR3 coding sequence is TGTGCCAGCAGCTTGTTAGCGCAACTGAACACCGGGGAGCTGTTTTTT.

V gene TRBV28 combines with J gene TRBJ2-7; 8 positions agree with TRBD1. The trim removed 2 bases at V and 7 bases at J, leaving 4 bases unmatched. This CDR3 contains 13 residues. Per the germline V gene, CDR1 is MDHEN and CDR2 is SYDVKM. For the CDR3, the DNA is TGTGCCAGCAGTTTACACAGGGGGTGGGAGCAGTACTTC. Protein: CASSLHRGWEQYF.

The chain joins TRBV7-2 to TRBJ2-1, with 7 bases aligning to TRBD2. Germline V gene data show CDR1 as SGHTA and CDR2 as FQGNSA. This CDR3 comprises 14 residues. Trimming removed 1 base from V and 5 bases from J; junction bases left unmatched: 2. CDR3 DNA: TGTGCCAGCAGCTTAGGGCTAGCGGACAATGAGCAGTTCTTC. This gives the protein CASSLGLADNEQFF.

As to this clonotype: This may arise from a read error, as a much more abundant clone is one base away. This sequence joins TRBV24-1 and TRBJ2-6; D is perhaps TRBD1 (6 bases). There are 21 residues in the CDR3. Germline CDR1 reads KGHDR; CDR2 reads SFDVKD. For the CDR3, the DNA is TGTGCCACCGGTGATGCGGCGGCCCCGGGACAACGCGGATCTGGGGCCAACGTCCTGACTTTC. This codes for CATGDAAAPGQRGSGANVLTF.

This clonotype was seen more than once but under ten times. J is TRBJ1-5 and V is TRBV20-1; D not certain. With 1 base removed from V and 6 bases from J, the gap between germline ends came to 13 bases. The CDR3 is 14 residues long. The germline gives CDR1 DFQATT, CDR2 SNEGSKA (reference sequence). The CDR3, as DNA: TGCAGTGCTAGAGTCAGAGGAGTGGGTCAGCCCCAGCATTTT. Translation gives CSARVRGVGQPQHF.

This chain links TRBV5-1 with TRBJ1-5; D is unclear. The length of the CDR3 is 14 residues. Trimming shortened V by 6 bases and J by 3 bases, and 13 bases separated the two germline ends. Looked up from germline, CDR1 is SGHRS and CDR2 is YFSETQ. The CDR3 here is CASKPDGHNQPQHF. The CDR3 region has the DNA TGCGCCAGCAAACCGGACGGGCACAATCAGCCCCAGCATTTT.

In this sample, this clonotype turned up a few times. J is TRBJ2-5 and V is TRBV5-1, with 8 bases matching TRBD1. Trimming removed 5 bases from V and 14 bases from J; junction bases left unmatched: 11. CDR3 length: 12 amino acids. Germline CDR1 and CDR2: SGHRS and YFSETQ. The CDR3 DNA reads TGCGCCAGCAGACACGCCCGGGACAGGACCTACTTC. This encodes CASRHARDRTYF.

This clonotype occurred a few times. The V gene is TRBV27, the J gene TRBJ1-1; TRBD1 agrees at 8 bases. This CDR3 has 14 amino acids. After removal of 5 bases from V and 6 bases from J, the junction contained 8 bases not matched to a gene. Germline CDR1 reads MNHEY; CDR2 reads SMNVEV (reference sequence). The CDR3 DNA reads TGTGCCAGCAGTCTCGGGACAGGAATAGCTGAAGCTTTCTTT. This codes for CASSLGTGIAEAFF.

This clonotype was recorded many times. The chain has TRBV28 and TRBJ1-1; D uncertain. V was trimmed by 6 bases and J by 1 base, leaving 12 bases between them. This CDR3 has 14 residues. Germline CDR1 reads MDHEN; CDR2 reads SYDVKM. DNA for the CDR3: TGTGCCAGCAGAATGGGGTACTCGAACACTGAAGCTTTCTTT. Protein sequence: CASRMGYSNTEAFF.